These T cell receptor beta chains were read from a single sample in a study of blood T cells in healthy people across ages. One entry per CDR3 protein results from TCRdb running MiXCR on the 5' RACE reads. The repertoire holds around 790,000 distinct CDR3 sequences, with approximately 44% as singletons. The specimen sequenced was blood. The receptor source for this set is a man aged 55 to 69 in good health. Both conserved end residues are part of each CDR3. The D gene is left open where the match is weak.

j_call d_call v_call cdr3_aa
TRBJ2-5 TRBD2 TRBV6-2/TRBV6-3 CASRLAGGDGETQYF
TRBJ2-7 TRBD2 TRBV20-1 CSAPRSSGGAYEQYF
- TRBD2 TRBV7-2 CASRRGLADYNEQYF
TRBJ2-5 TRBD2 TRBV12-3/TRBV12-4 CASRLLANQETQYF
TRBJ1-6 TRBD1 TRBV4-2 CASSQDKGADSPLHF
TRBJ2-1 - TRBV6-5 CASAVGGADEQFF
TRBJ2-3 - TRBV27 CASSLSGDTRITDTQYF
TRBJ2-6 - TRBV12-3/TRBV12-4 CASSFRGSGANVLTF
TRBJ2-5 - TRBV15 CATSGSEMPGTQYF
TRBJ2-1 TRBD2 TRBV3-1 CASRVTSGGFGEQFF
TRBJ1-1 - TRBV11-2 CASSLRSGGVTFF
TRBJ2-7 TRBD1 TRBV15 CATSIGQGMVYEQYF
TRBJ2-5 TRBD1 TRBV5-1 CASSCGQGAQETQYF
TRBJ2-7 TRBD2 TRBV20-1 CSARDPGTSYYEQYF